Below are 2 T cell receptor beta chains sequenced from a single sample in a study of T-cell memory formation after mild COVID-19. TCRdb reprocessed the 5' RACE reads with MiXCR, giving one entry per CDR3 protein. Of around 200,000 distinct CDR3 sequences in the sample, around a fifth were seen once. Source material: PBMCs or a T cell subset sorted from them (not recorded which). These receptors came from an adult woman who had mild COVID-19 (a few samples of this study predate the infection). Cell type and time point are not known.

The chain couples TRBV7-9 to TRBJ2-3; D is unresolved. The CDR3 extends over 12 amino acids. Germline V CDR1 and CDR2: SEHNR, FQNEAQ (reference sequence). Between the trimmed V and J ends, which lost 2 bases and 4 bases, there was a span of 4 bases. The CDR3, as DNA: TGTGCCAGCAGCTTACACGCAGATACGCAGTATTTT. This sequence encodes CASSLHADTQYF.

This clonotype was found a few times. The CDR3 DNA reads TGTGCCAGCAGCTCCTCAGCCCAAACGGGCTACAATGAGCAGTTCTTC. It translates to CASSSSAQTGYNEQFF. The genes are TRBV11-1 and TRBJ2-1; unclear D gene. Germline assignment: CDR1 SGHAT and CDR2 FQDESV (reference sequence). V lost 4 bases to trimming and J lost 3 bases, with 16 bases between them. The CDR3 runs to 16 residues. Using reference TRBV11-1 and TRBJ2-1 for the parts outside the CDR3, the full variable domain is EAEVAQSPRYKITEKSQAVAFWCDPISGHATLYWYRQILGQGPELLVQFQDESVVDDSQLPKDRFSAERLKGVDSTLKIQPAELGDSAMYLCASSSSAQTGYNEQFFGPGTRLTVL.